The entry below gives a single T cell receptor beta chain sequence along with its context. Original methodology: Estimation of nucleated cell counts was performed using reference gene primer amplification. This table comes from immunoSEQ multiplex PCR, and its TCRdb copy is limited to in-frame clones, with some not included. V, J and clone size are taken as reported in that table, and D and trimming were inferred from the DNA itself. The data hold about 400,000 clones, with 85% to 90% observed a single time. This sample is drawn from a study of blood T cell repertoires in COVID-19. Study details: Donors in the United States, Italy and Spain gave samples during acute or convalescent COVID-19. Sources were T cells, B-cell-depleted T cells, or PBMCs; the material itself was cDNA or gDNA.

Participant age was roughly 18 to 90 years, and participants resided in approximately 24 US areas. Germline V gene data show CDR1 as SEHNR and CDR2 as FQNEAQ (reference sequence). The ends lost 1 base at V and 14 bases at J; junction bases unmatched: 12. The CDR3 is 16 residues long. This sequence originates from a woman in her 30s who had recovered from COVID-19. The V and J genes are TRBV7-9 and TRBJ1-6, with 9 nucleotides matching TRBD1. Input material: PBMCs or T cells enriched from blood (not recorded which). CDR3 sequence (DNA): TGTGCCAGCAGCTTAGAAAGGACAGGGGAGGCTCGGGCCCTCCACTTT. Translation: CASSLERTGEARALHF.